These 14 T cell receptor beta chains were sequenced from one sample in a study of human T cells and chemical hapten exposure (dated by TCRdb to about 2021). The time point label for this specimen denotes: patch test 1, 2 weeks after DPC sensitization. The treatment or condition label, read with the paper, signifies: therapeutic diphenylcyclopropenone sensitization with weekly scalp DPC. The library was built by means of RACE. Sequencing instrument: NextSeq 500. The public reads were quality trimmed at Q25 with fastp and then assembled into clones with MiXCR by TCRdb, keeping productive beta chains. Entries that share a CDR3 protein sequence are merged under the most common genes and DNA. The sample table contains some 380,000 distinct CDR3 sequences; only one count was recorded for more than 4.5% of them. The ten largest clones represent 2% to 2.5% of the sample. The sequencing here drew on whole blood, taken in connection with sensitization to the hapten diphenylcyclopropenone (DPC). The origin of the receptors is a woman in her 50s with alopecia areata. Some clones in this sample may be carry-over from other donors' samples.

In its sample, this clonotype was seen many times. V is TRBV9 and J is TRBJ1-1; TRBD1 matches at 7 bases. Unmatched junction bases numbered 1, after V lost 0 bases and J lost 5 bases. Germline V gives CDR1 SGDLS, CDR2 YYNGEE. The CDR3 runs 13 residues. DNA for the CDR3: TGTGCCAGCAGCGTAGACAGGGGAACTGAAGCTTTCTTT. This translates into CASSVDRGTEAFF.

The CDR3 region is CSVAQAVSGANVLTF. The CDR3 region has the DNA TGCAGCGTTGCCCAGGCGGTCTCCGGGGCCAACGTCCTGACTTTC. The chain is built from TRBV29-1 and TRBJ2-6; no clear D gene. Looked up from germline, CDR1 is SQVTM and CDR2 is ANQGSEA. The CDR3 loop spans 15 amino acids. V lost 4 bases and J lost 4, with 14 bases in between.

This clonotype was picked up many times. The genes are TRBV6-2 or TRBV6-3 and TRBJ2-5, with unresolved D. CDR3 length: 13 amino acids. Germline CDR1 is MNHEY and CDR2 is SVGEGT. V lost 2 bases to trimming and J lost 0 bases, with 4 bases between them. The CDR3 DNA reads as TGTGCCAGCAGTTACGCCTACCAAGAGACCCAGTACTTC. Its protein is CASSYAYQETQYF.

V is TRBV7-9 and J is TRBJ1-1; tentative D call: TRBD1 (5 bases). The germline CDR1 and CDR2 sequences are SEHNR and FQNEAQ (reference sequence). V shed 6 bases and J shed 8 bases, with 16 bases lying between them. CDR3 length equals 13 residues. CDR3 sequence reads: CASSNRQGWEAFF. The CDR3 DNA is TGTGCCAGCAGTAACCGCCAGGGCTGGGAAGCTTTCTTT.

This clonotype was recorded many times. The V gene is TRBV29-1, the J gene TRBJ2-3, with 10 positions matching TRBD2. The CDR3 is made up of 14 amino acids. Germline trimming cut 2 bases from V and 6 bases from J; bases unmatched to any gene: 5. Germline CDR1 reads SQVTM; CDR2 reads ANQGSEA. Here the CDR3 DNA reads TGCAGCGTTGAACGTCTAGCGGGAGCCGATACGCAGTATTTT. It encodes CSVERLAGADTQYF.

The J gene is TRBJ1-2, the V gene TRBV19; unclear D gene. Trimming shortened V by 2 bases and J by 6 bases, and 7 bases separated the two germline ends. The germline CDR1 and CDR2 sequences are LNHDA and SQIVND (reference sequence). The CDR3 is 12 residues long. CDR3 sequence (DNA): TGTGCCAGTAGTATATATGCGGATGGCTACACCTTC. It specifies CASSIYADGYTF.

This clonotype was recorded a few times. This chain joins TRBV27 and TRBJ1-3; no clear D. The CDR3 totals 14 residues. Trimming pared 7 bases from V and 4 bases from J, leaving 14 bases between. Germline V gene sequence: CDR1 MNHEY, CDR2 SMNVEV (reference sequence). In DNA form, the CDR3 reads TGTGCCAGCATGCTCGCGGTGGGGGGAAACACCATATATTTT. As protein: CASMLAVGGNTIYF.

This clonotype was seen only a few times. The chain has TRBV2 and TRBJ2-1; D may be TRBD1 (5 bases). V was trimmed by 6 bases and J by 6 bases, leaving 9 bases between them. This CDR3 spans 12 amino acids. The V gene's germline CDR1 is SNHLY and CDR2 FYNNEI. CDR3 nucleotides: TGTGCCAGCAGGGCCGACAGCAATGAGCAGTTCTTC. Amino acid sequence: CASRADSNEQFF.

This clonotype was counted at least ten times. The rearrangement uses TRBV6-5 and TRBJ2-5; TRBD1 aligns across 9 bases. This CDR3 region has 13 residues. J lost 5 bases, V lost 11 bases, and 9 bases had no gene match. The germline V gene has CDR1 MNHEY and CDR2 SVGAGI. CDR3 coding DNA: TGTGCCTCCCGGGACAGGGACGTGGAGACCCAGTACTTC. This gives the protein CASRDRDVETQYF.

Ten or more counts support this clonotype. This chain uses TRBV5-1 with TRBJ2-7; TRBD1 matches 10 bases. The junction had 4 bases not matched to a gene; V was cut back by 4 bases and J by 3 bases. The germline CDR1 and CDR2 sequences are SGHRS and YFSETQ. The CDR3 has 14 residues. CDR3 protein: CASSRGTGVYEQYF. CDR3 DNA sequence: TGCGCCAGCAGCAGGGGGACAGGGGTCTACGAGCAGTACTTC.

The chain carries TRBV9 and TRBJ2-2; weak D call: TRBD2 (6 bases). Germline V lookup: CDR1 SGDLS, CDR2 YYNGEE. The ends were cut back, 0 bases at V and 5 bases at J, with 11 bases in the middle. The CDR3 consists of 15 residues. The CDR3 spells CASSVDAGRTGELFF. The CDR3 DNA is TGTGCCAGCAGCGTAGACGCGGGAAGGACCGGGGAGCTGTTTTTT.

This clonotype was found many times. V gene TRBV20-1 combines with J gene TRBJ1-1; D is perhaps TRBD1 (5 bases). CDR1 is DFQATT and CDR2 is SNEGSKA in the germline V gene (reference sequence). Deletions cut 7 bases from V and 4 bases from J, with 16 bases between. The CDR3 runs 13 residues. CDR3 DNA: TGCAGTGGTCCCGTGGGCAGGGTCACTGAAGCTTTCTTT. It specifies CSGPVGRVTEAFF.

This clonotype came up many times. V is TRBV12-3 or TRBV12-4 and J is TRBJ1-4; TRBD1 matches 7 bases. This CDR3 has 16 amino acids. The trim removed 3 bases at V and 5 bases at J, leaving 9 bases unmatched. The CDR3 reads CASSFGQGVGNEKLFF. The CDR3 DNA reads as TGTGCCAGCAGTTTTGGTCAGGGGGTAGGAAATGAAAAACTGTTTTTT.

This clonotype showed up just a few times. The chain joins TRBV20-1 to TRBJ2-7, with 9 bases identical to TRBD1. Germline values: CDR1 DFQATT, CDR2 SNEGSKA (reference sequence). V lost 6 bases to trimming and J lost 5 bases; unmatched junction nucleotides: 8. The CDR3 has 13 residues. CDR3 sequence: CSATTGGENEQYF. The CDR3 region has the DNA TGCAGTGCCACGACAGGGGGGGAAAACGAGCAGTACTTC.